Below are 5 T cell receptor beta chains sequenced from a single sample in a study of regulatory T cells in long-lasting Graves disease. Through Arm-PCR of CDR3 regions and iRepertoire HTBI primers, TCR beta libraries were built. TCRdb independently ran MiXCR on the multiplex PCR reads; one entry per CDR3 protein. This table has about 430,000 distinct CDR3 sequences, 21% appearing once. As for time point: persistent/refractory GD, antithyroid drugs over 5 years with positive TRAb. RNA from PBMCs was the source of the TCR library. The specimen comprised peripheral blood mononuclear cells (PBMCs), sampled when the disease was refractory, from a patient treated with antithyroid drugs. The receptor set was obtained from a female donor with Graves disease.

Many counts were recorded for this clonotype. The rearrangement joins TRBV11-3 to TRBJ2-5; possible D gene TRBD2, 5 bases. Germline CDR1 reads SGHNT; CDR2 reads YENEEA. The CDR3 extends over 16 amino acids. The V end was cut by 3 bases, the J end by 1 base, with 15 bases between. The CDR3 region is CASSFSGGRRQETQYF. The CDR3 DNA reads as TGTGCCAGCAGCTTTTCAGGCGGGCGGCGCCAAGAGACCCAGTACTTC. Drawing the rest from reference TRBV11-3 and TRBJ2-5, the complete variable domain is EAGVVQSPRYKIIEKKQPVAFWCNPISGHNTLYWYLQNLGQGPELLIRYENEEAVDDSQLPKDRFSAERLKGVDSTLKIQPAELGDSAVYLCASSFSGGRRQETQYFGPGTRLLVL.

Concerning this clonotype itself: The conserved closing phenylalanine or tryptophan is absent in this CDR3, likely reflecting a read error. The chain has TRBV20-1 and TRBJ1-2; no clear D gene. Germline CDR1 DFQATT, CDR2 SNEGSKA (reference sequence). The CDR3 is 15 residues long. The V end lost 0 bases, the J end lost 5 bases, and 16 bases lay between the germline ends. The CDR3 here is CSARDRQFPGYGYTL. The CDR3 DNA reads TGCAGTGCTAGAGATCGCCAGTTCCCCGGGTATGGCTACACCCTC.

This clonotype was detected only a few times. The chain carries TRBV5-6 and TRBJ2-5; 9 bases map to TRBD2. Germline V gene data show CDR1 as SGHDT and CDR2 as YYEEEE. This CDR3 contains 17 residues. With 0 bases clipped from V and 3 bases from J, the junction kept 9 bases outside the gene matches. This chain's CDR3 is CASSLALFRLAEETQYF. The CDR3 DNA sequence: TGTGCCAGCAGCTTGGCTTTATTCCGACTAGCGGAAGAGACCCAGTACTTC.

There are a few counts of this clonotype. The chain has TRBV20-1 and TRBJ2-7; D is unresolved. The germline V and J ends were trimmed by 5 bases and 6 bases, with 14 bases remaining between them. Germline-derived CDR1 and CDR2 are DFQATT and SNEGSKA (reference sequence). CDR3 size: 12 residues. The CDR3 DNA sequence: TGCAGTGCTCAAAGGGCGGTTCCCGAGCAGTACTTC. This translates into CSAQRAVPEQYF.

The CDR3 DNA reads as TGCAGTGCCAGTACTCGACAGGGGGCTAACCACGAGCAGTACTTC. It encodes CSASTRQGANHEQYF. The V and J genes are TRBV20-1 and TRBJ2-7; 10 bases are a match to TRBD1. The length of the CDR3 is 15 residues. CDR1 is DFQATT, CDR2 SNEGSKA, per germline (reference sequence). The ends lost 6 bases at V and 5 bases at J; junction bases unmatched: 13.